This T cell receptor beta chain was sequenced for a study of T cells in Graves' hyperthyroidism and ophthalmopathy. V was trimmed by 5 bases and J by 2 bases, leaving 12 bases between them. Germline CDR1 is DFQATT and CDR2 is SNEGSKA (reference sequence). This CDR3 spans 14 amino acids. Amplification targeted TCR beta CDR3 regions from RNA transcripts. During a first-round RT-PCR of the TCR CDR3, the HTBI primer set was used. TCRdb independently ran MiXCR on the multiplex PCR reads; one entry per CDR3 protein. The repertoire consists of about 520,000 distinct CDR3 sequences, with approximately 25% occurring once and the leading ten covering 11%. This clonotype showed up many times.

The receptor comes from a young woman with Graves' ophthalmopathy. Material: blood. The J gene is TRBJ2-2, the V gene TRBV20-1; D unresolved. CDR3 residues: CSARFSTNTGELFF. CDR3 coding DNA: TGCAGTGCTCGATTCTCGACTAACACCGGGGAGCTGTTTTTT.